What follows is one T cell receptor beta chain and its context. The antigen is not known. CDR3 length equals 15 residues. The V and J ends lost 4 bases and 7 bases, in that order; junction bases with no gene match: 9. Per the germline V gene, CDR1 is LNHDA and CDR2 is SQIVND (reference sequence). The entry originates in a study of shared clonotypes between healthy human individuals. Study-wide background: Three CD4 naive, three CD4 memory, two CD8 naive and one CD8 memory plate were used per donor.

General observations from the study: Rarefaction showed that sequencing of sorted subsets was incomplete (despite large depth).

Genomic DNA of each subset was evenly split across several immunoSEQ plates. The sorted-subset replicate PCRs were given about 210 ng DNA, which is about 29,000 T cell genomes. Sequencing used immunoSEQ multiplex PCR; TCRdb keeps in-frame clones, though not all of them. Of about 1 million clones listed, about 76% are singletons. This rearrangement joins TRBV19 to TRBJ2-7; 11 bases agree with TRBD1. The sequence derives from a man in his late teens or twenties in good health. Sequenced input: memory CD4+ T cells sorted from blood. Stated subset: CD45RA-negative fraction. The CDR3 DNA reads TGTGCCAGTAGTACCGGGACAGGGGGGTCTCGGGAGCAGTACTTC. It specifies CASSTGTGGSREQYF.